The present entry profiles one T cell receptor (beta chain) with its context. The data derive from a study of T-cell memory formation after mild COVID-19. TCRdb reprocessed the 5' RACE reads via MiXCR and lists one record per CDR3 protein. The sample has about 470,000 distinct CDR3 sequences, 15% to 20% seen once. The germline V gene has CDR1 SGHTA and CDR2 FQGTGA. This CDR3 region has 18 residues. J was trimmed by 4 bases and V by 3 bases; bases with no gene match: 7. The chain employs TRBV7-3 and TRBJ2-6, with 12 positions matching TRBD1. Material for sequencing was PBMCs or a T cell subset sorted from them (not recorded which). This TCR was recovered from an adult woman who had mild COVID-19 (a few samples of this study predate the infection). Cell type and time point are not known. Here the CDR3 DNA reads TGTGCCAGCAGCTTGCAGGGACAGGGGGCTTTGGGGGCCAACGTCCTGACTTTC. It translates to CASSLQGQGALGANVLTF. The full variable domain, completed using reference TRBV7-3 and TRBJ2-6, is GAGVSQTPSNKVTEKGKYVELRCDPISGHTALYWYRQSLGQGPEFLIYFQGTGAADDSGLPNDRFFAVRPEGSVSTLKIQRTERGDSAVYLCASSLQGQGALGANVLTFGAGSRLTVL.